This is a list of T cell receptor beta chains from one sample in a study of T cell responses to AZD1222 COVID-19 vaccine. The assay was immunoSEQ multiplex PCR, and TCRdb's table has in-frame clones only and misses some. Here the sample spans around 160,000 clones, 93% being singletons. Sample: peripheral blood, taken on day 0 of AZD1222 vaccination. Source of these receptors: an adult in good health. Both conserved end residues are part of each CDR3. A D gene is named only where the DNA matches it firmly. Some rows have no size entry. The others give once, few or many, or a class for an expanded clone.

CDR3 length	D gene	clone size	J gene	V gene	CDR3 protein	CDR3 DNA
15	-	-	TRBJ1-2	TRBV7-2	CASSVSGTVLYGYTF	TGTGCCAGCAGCGTTTCCGGGACGGTGTTATATGGCTACACCTTC
14	-	-	TRBJ2-1	TRBV5-6	CASSLRSGYNEQFF	TGTGCCAGCAGCTTAAGATCTGGCTACAATGAGCAGTTCTTC
13	TRBD1	-	TRBJ2-3	TRBV20-1	CSANDRGRDTQYF	TGCAGTGCTAATGACAGGGGTAGGGATACGCAGTATTTT
13	TRBD1	once	TRBJ1-2	TRBV29-1	CSVHRGANYGYTF	TGCAGCGTCCACAGGGGTGCTAACTATGGCTACACCTTC
16	TRBD2	-	TRBJ2-5	TRBV6-1	CASSVGLAGAQETQYF	TGTGCCAGCAGTGTAGGGCTAGCGGGGGCTCAAGAGACCCAGTACTTC
18	-	-	TRBJ2-7	TRBV3-1/TRBV3-2	CASSQARGTGEYEDEQYF	TGTGCCAGCAGCCAAGCGAGGGGCACGGGAGAGTATGAGGACGAGCAGTACTTC
15	-	-	TRBJ1-6	TRBV6-5	CASSYSGIYNSPLHF	TGTGCCAGCAGTTACTCGGGGATCTATAATTCACCCCTCCACTTT
15	-	-	TRBJ1-1	TRBV9	CASSVGQGSNAEAFF	TGTGCCAGCAGCGTAGGTCAGGGGTCAAACGCTGAAGCTTTCTTT
18	TRBD2	-	TRBJ2-7	TRBV5-6	CASSRTSPTSGVTYEQYF	TGTGCCAGCAGCCGGACTAGCCCAACTAGCGGGGTTACCTACGAGCAGTACTTC
14	-	once	TRBJ1-1	TRBV2	CASSETGMNTEAFF	TGTGCCAGCAGTGAAACGGGCATGAACACTGAAGCTTTCTTT
17	TRBD2	once	TRBJ2-5	TRBV9	CASSPRGAGAAQETQYF	TGTGCCAGCAGCCCCCGGGGAGCGGGAGCGGCCCAAGAGACCCAGTACTTC
16	TRBD2	-	TRBJ2-1	TRBV6-5	CASSYSNRLAGRVQFF	TGTGCCAGCAGTTACTCGAACCGGCTAGCGGGGCGGGTGCAGTTCTTC
16	TRBD1	-	TRBJ1-1	TRBV5-4	CASSSWTGGKNTEAFF	TGTGCCAGCAGCTCCTGGACAGGGGGCAAGAACACTGAAGCTTTCTTT